The clone carrying this T cell receptor (beta chain) is a singleton in its sample. Its cognate antigen is unknown. This sample was included in a study of cytomegalovirus exposure and HLA in healthy donors. Overall study: From donors who were HLA-typed, an early data release held 80 million to 85 million unique TCRs.

Study-wide findings and caveats: The study labeled 150 or so TCR beta chains cytomegalovirus-associated. Accurate prediction of most subjects' HLA-A and HLA-B alleles from TCR beta sequences was reported.

V dropped 3 bases and J dropped 8; count of bases not matched to a gene: 7. This CDR3 region has 15 residues. Germline V CDR1 and CDR2: MNHNS, SASEGT. The PCR used 60 Vbeta and 13 Jbeta primers. The repertoire was sequenced with immunoSEQ multiplex PCR; TCRdb's copy has only in-frame clones and lacks some. The table includes 90,000 to 110,000 clones, 70% to 80% detected once. This receptor was identified in a man in his forties in good health and CMV-seronegative. What was sequenced was PBMCs. V is TRBV6-1 and J is TRBJ1-2, with TRBD1 matching 12 bases. The CDR3 reads CASSEPGQGARGYTF. CDR3 DNA: TGTGCCAGCAGTGAGCCGGGACAGGGGGCGAGGGGCTACACCTTC.